This TCR beta chain emerged from a study of beta chain features in type 1 diabetes. Sequenced material consisted of expressed TCRB transcripts (all of the isolated RNA was reverse transcribed). Data came from immunoSEQ multiplex PCR; TCRdb stores just in-frame clones and leaves some out. The sample records 860,000 or so clones, 15% to 20% being singletons. Germline V gene sequence: CDR1 SGHAT, CDR2 FQNNGV. V was pared by 3 bases and J by 10 bases, with 3 bases of the junction left unmatched. This CDR3 has 12 amino acids. This clone was seen only a few times. The receptor was isolated from a woman aged 18-29 years in good health. This rearrangement joins TRBV11-2 to TRBJ2-3; 8 bases match TRBD2. The sample was naive CD4+ T cells from blood. CDR3 loop: CASSFSTSAQYF. CDR3 in DNA: TGTGCCAGCAGCTTCTCGACTAGCGCGCAGTATTTT.